This T cell receptor (beta chain) originates from a study of T cell responses to AZD1222 COVID-19 vaccine. Regarding this clone: Its antigen is currently unknown.

Germline-derived CDR1 and CDR2 are SGHVS and FQNEAQ. V lost 2 bases and J lost 4; bases outside the gene matches: 5. The length of the CDR3 is 15 residues. Findings of the study overall: Baseline antibody screening turned up just a handful of seropositive AZD1222 recipients. Donors, mostly white British, included more females; clonal diversity was possibly underestimated. Unmutated regions of variants are reportedly targeted by nearly half of spike-specific TCRs.

Profiling relied on immunoSEQ multiplex PCR, and the TCRdb table lists in-frame clones only, not all of them. The sample shows 100,000 to 150,000 clones, around 89% of them seen only once. Sequenced material: peripheral blood, taken on day 0 of MenACWY control vaccination. The TCR comes from an adult in good health. V is TRBV7-8 and J is TRBJ2-3; the match to TRBD1 covers 8 bases. CDR3 bases: TGTGCCAGCAGCTTAATAGACAGGGGCCCAGATACGCAGTATTTT. It codes for CASSLIDRGPDTQYF.